This TCR beta chain is drawn from a study of OX40 agonist ivuxolimab in advanced cancers. Overall study context: Clinicians treated patients with ivuxolimab, an agonistic anti-OX40 (CD134) antibody. Cancers in dose escalation were hepatocellular, melanoma, renal cell and head and neck. Study results and limitations: Clonal expansion by week 6 occurred in CD4+ and CD8+ blood T cells (at 0.1 to 3.0 mg/kg).

Enrollment shut out patients with autoimmune disease history or systemic immunosuppression. As to this clone: Its antigen is unknown.

TCRdb's copy holds only in-frame clones and misses some; the assay was immunoSEQ multiplex PCR. The data contain around 100,000 clones, roughly 95% of them singletons. V was pared by 4 bases and J by 4 bases, with 17 bases between. In germline, CDR1 is PRHDT, CDR2 FYEKMQ (reference sequence). This CDR3 has 16 residues. The chain carries TRBV13 and TRBJ2-4; D call uncertain. This TCR was recovered from an adult with an advanced solid tumor such as melanoma, head and neck, liver or kidney cancer. The sample was CD4+ or CD8+ T cells sorted from blood, taken in a trial of the OX40 agonist ivuxolimab. In nucleotides, the CDR3 is TGTGCCAGCAGCTCCCCCGAGGCGGACGGTAAAAACATTCAGTACTTC. Translation gives CASSSPEADGKNIQYF.